This T cell receptor beta chain emerged from a study of T cell clusters in autoimmune cytopenias. Turning to the study itself: A median age of about 60 years and mean of about 52 years characterized healthy donor controls. Findings and caveats of the study: Primary autoimmune cytopenia patients appeared to lack physiological T cell clusters present in healthy donors.

TRB amplification used approximately 250 ng of peripheral blood genomic DNA. TRB was amplified by touch-down multiplex PCR, primer pools A and B combined. With the multiplex PCR reads reprocessed, TCRdb shows one record per CDR3 protein and no DNA. This table lists under 8,000 distinct CDR3 sequences. The CDR3 length is 15 residues. The germline gives CDR1 SGHTA, CDR2 FQGNSA. As concerns this clonotype: Its target is unknown.

Another study also made use of these data, one on T cell repertoires in aging, cancer and after chemotherapy.

The chain uses TRBV7-2 and TRBJ1-2. Material: peripheral blood. The receptor's source is a human donor in good health. CDR3 loop: CASSLAQAPYNGYTF.